This entry concerns a single TCR beta chain. Its antigen has not been determined. Within one base of it there is no much larger clone, and no base qualities were kept. This sample is drawn from a study of T cells after posttransplantation cyclophosphamide (dated by TCRdb to about 2016). For context, the study as a whole: The study tracked T cell repertoire reconstitution by TRB sequencing after myeloablative bone marrow transplantation using posttransplantation cyclophosphamide as GVHD prophylaxis. Antigen receptor sequencing covered samples from some 35 PTCy-treated patients and over 15 of their related bone marrow donors. TRB sequencing was performed on blood from all 35 or so PTCy patients with 1-year posttransplant specimens. Up to 3 additional blood samples from 2 to 5.2 years after transplant were also TRB-sequenced in 3 patients, as was pretransplant blood from several patients. TRA and TRB clonality were tightly correlated in about ten samples, so subsequent TCR analyses focused on TRB only. Public TRB sequences were searched against a database of over 3,600 sequences associated with responses to pathogens, tumor antigens, self-antigens and alloantigens. Broader findings and caveats from the paper: At 1-2 months, donor-recipient similarity was low but rose over the first year, and the later blood repertoires were often dominated by donor CD8+ memory clones. The TRB repertoires of T cells infiltrating skin or GI tract showed only limited overlap with the TRB repertoires of T cells in blood. Across the roughly 48 patients, TRB clonality was highly associated with recipient CMV seropositivity and CMV reactivation, and diversity with PTCy was similar to that in the CNI/methotrexate controls.

Between the V and J ends, shortened by 2 bases and 8 bases respectively, the junction contains 12 bases. Counted from cysteine to phenylalanine, this CDR3 has 14 amino acids. The read is trimmed to its CDR3 DNA, 42 bases read in frame from base 1. For CDR1 and CDR2, the germline V gene lists SGHTA and FQGNSA. TRB sequencing used genomic DNA with the immunoSEQ assay at survey resolution or the hsTCRB kit. The original methods were these. The immunoSEQ software was used for initial read processing, and the LymphoSeq R package was used for repertoire analyses. Clonality was computed as 1 minus normalized Shannon entropy; Gini coefficient was also calculated for each TRB dataset. Phenotypes of unsorted samples were inferred by mapping TRB sequences from sorted subsets of the recipient or donor onto the same recipient's unsorted samples. What TCRdb holds here is the immuneACCESS table cut down to in-frame rearrangements. Part of the clones is not present; checked against another copy, under half of the missing clones reflect an unresolved V gene, and the others are unexplained. D and trimming were read from the DNA, whereas the V and J calls and clone size are those reported in that table. This sample comprises some 11,000 clones, around four fifths of them detected only once. The ten largest clones add up to 15% of the sample.

This specimen's treatment or condition label, per the study, means: high-dose cyclophosphamide on days +3 and +4 as single-agent GVHD prophylaxis. Patients in the PTCy group got busulfan and fludarabine conditioning, a marrow graft from a related or unrelated donor, and cyclophosphamide on days +3 and +4. The PTCy-treated patients were enrolled in a prospective multi-institutional clinical trial. Peripheral blood and bone marrow mononuclear cells were isolated by Ficoll-Hypaque density centrifugation and were cryopreserved. The chain couples TRBV7-2 to TRBJ1-4; TRBD1 could be the D gene, as 5 bases match. This material consisted of PBMCs, taken around 2,000 days after allogeneic stem cell transplant with posttransplant cyclophosphamide. This clonotype originated in a female patient in her 50s who received an allogeneic stem cell transplant from a related donor, was CMV-positive, and had no GVHD. After a transplant, the donor of the graft may account for some T cells. DNA sequence: TGTGCCAGCAGCTTATACACAGGAAAGGAAAAACTGTTTTTT. It encodes CASSLYTGKEKLFF.